Listed here are 4 T cell receptor beta chains from one sample, sequenced in a study of low-dose radiotherapy and immunotherapy resistance in tumors. Primers used for first-strand cDNA, a TRAV- and TRBV-specific set, covered both alpha and beta chains. For amplifying TCRs, the PCR ran for about 19 cycles with Phusion, which was used together with a constant-region primer and the adapter on the V primers. TCRdb redid the calling of the reads with MiXCR, one entry per CDR3 protein. The profile shows 65,000 to 90,000 distinct CDR3 sequences, approximately 17% of them singletons. Time point defined: before trial treatment. The sample in question was PBMCs, obtained before treatment. The receptors come from a male donor with prostate cancer.

The sample holds many counts of this clonotype. The rearrangement links TRBV4-2 to TRBJ2-2; no firm D call. The CDR3 is 16 amino acids. Per germline, CDR1 LGHNA and CDR2 YNFKEQ. V was trimmed by 2 bases and J by 5 bases, leaving 15 bases between them. Here the CDR3 DNA reads TGTGCCAGCAGCCAATCCGGCCCACCCGATACCGGGGAGCTGTTTTTT. Its protein is CASSQSGPPDTGELFF.

At least ten counts were recorded for this clonotype. The chain has TRBV6-1 and TRBJ1-2, with unresolved D. V was cut by 1 base and J by 8 bases, with 17 bases left in between. The CDR3 spans 15 residues. CDR1 and CDR2 (germline): MNHNS, SASEGT. CDR3 nucleotides: TGTGCCAGCAGTGAAGGTCGTGGAGTCGCGAAAGGCTACACCTTC. Protein sequence: CASSEGRGVAKGYTF.

At least ten counts were recorded for this clonotype. The chain couples TRBV7-9 to TRBJ2-5, with 9 bases fitting TRBD2. The CDR3 totals 12 residues. After removal of 8 bases from V and 5 bases from J, the junction contained 3 bases not matched to a gene. CDR1 is SEHNR and CDR2 is FQNEAQ in the germline V gene (reference sequence). The CDR3 reads CASGGRGETQYF. CDR3 nucleotide sequence: TGTGCCAGCGGCGGGAGGGGCGAGACCCAGTACTTC.

Comment on this clonotype: A far larger clone is one base from this, pointing to a likely read error. This chain links TRBV6-1 with TRBJ1-1, with TRBD1 as a possible D gene (6 bases). Germline V gives CDR1 MNHNS, CDR2 SASEGT. This CDR3 contains 11 residues. The CDR3, as DNA: TGTGCCACCACGAGGGACACTAAAGCTTTCTTT. It encodes CATTRDTKAFF.